Listed below are T cell receptor beta chains from one sample, sequenced in a study of Ad26.COV2.S vaccination and SARS-CoV-2 variants. The repertoire was sequenced with immunoSEQ multiplex PCR; TCRdb's copy has only in-frame clones and lacks some. Among 300,000 to 350,000 clones listed, less than 90% were seen once. Sequencing used peripheral blood, obtained in a trial of Ad26.COV2.S vaccine versus placebo. These receptors were taken from a person aged 18-60 years who received the Ad26.COV2.S COVID-19 vaccine or a placebo. CDR3s include the opening cysteine and the closing phenylalanine or tryptophan. Each record gives: J gene, clone size, V gene, D gene, CDR3 protein, CDR3 DNA. The D gene is left open where the match is weak. Where a row states a size, it is once, few, many or the class of an expanded clone; other rows omit it.

TRBJ2-7	.	TRBV5-4	.	CASSLGKSSYEQYF	TGTGCCAGCAGCTTAGGGAAGAGCTCCTACGAGCAGTACTTC
TRBJ1-5	.	TRBV28	.	CASSMGESNQPQHF	TGTGCCAGCAGTATGGGGGAGAGCAATCAGCCCCAGCATTTT
TRBJ1-1	.	TRBV7-7	.	CASSPAGNTEAFF	TGTGCTAGCAGCCCAGCGGGGAACACTGAAGCTTTCTTT
TRBJ2-7	once	TRBV28	.	CASSSWGGASHEQYF	TGTGCCAGCAGTTCTTGGGGCGGTGCCTCACACGAGCAGTACTTC
TRBJ2-2	.	TRBV11-3	TRBD1	CASSLPRGLGGELFF	TGTGCCAGCAGCTTACCCAGGGGGCTTGGCGGGGAGCTGTTTTTT
TRBJ2-7	.	TRBV6-4	.	CASSPEGDYEQYF	TGTGCCAGCAGTCCAGAGGGGGACTACGAGCAGTACTTC
TRBJ2-7	.	TRBV19	.	CASKGKYSYEQYF	TGTGCCAGTAAGGGGAAGTACTCCTACGAGCAGTACTTC
TRBJ1-4	.	TRBV6-2/TRBV6-3	.	CASSYSGPGQLF	TGTGCCAGCAGTTACTCGGGGCCGGGTCAACTTTTT
TRBJ2-7	once	TRBV3-1/TRBV3-2	TRBD2	CASSQVTSGRGEQYF	TGTGCCAGCAGCCAAGTAACTAGCGGGAGAGGCGAGCAGTACTTC
TRBJ1-2	.	TRBV10-1	.	CASSEDRFYGYTF	TGCGCCAGCAGTGAGGACAGATTCTATGGCTACACCTTC
TRBJ2-2	.	TRBV19	TRBD1	CASSTDRAFNTGELFF	TGTGCCAGTAGTACGGACAGGGCTTTTAACACCGGGGAGCTGTTTTTT
TRBJ1-5	.	TRBV29-1	.	CSVGEGVGQPQHF	TGCAGCGTTGGAGAGGGGGTTGGACAGCCCCAGCATTTT
TRBJ2-2	.	TRBV2	.	CASVYTYTGELFF	TGTGCCAGCGTTTACACCTACACCGGGGAGCTGTTTTTT
TRBJ2-7	.	TRBV10-2	.	CASSERGGKGEQYF	TGCGCCAGCAGTGAGAGAGGGGGTAAGGGGGAGCAGTACTTC
TRBJ1-1	.	TRBV5-1	.	CASSLGGGVNTEAFF	TGCGCCAGCAGCCTCGGCGGAGGGGTGAACACTGAAGCTTTCTTT
TRBJ2-7	.	TRBV28	TRBD2	CASSPGGAQYEQYF	TGTGCCAGCAGCCCGGGGGGGGCACAGTACGAGCAGTACTTC
TRBJ1-5	few	TRBV12-3/TRBV12-4	.	CASSPERQPQHF	TGTGCCAGCAGTCCCGAACGGCAGCCCCAGCATTTT
TRBJ2-7	.	TRBV5-1	.	CASSLDAEHSYEQYF	TGCGCCAGCAGCTTGGATGCGGAACACTCCTACGAGCAGTACTTC
TRBJ2-7	.	TRBV7-6	TRBD2	CASSSLAGPEQYF	TGTGCCAGCAGCTCCCTAGCGGGCCCCGAGCAGTACTTC
TRBJ1-1	.	TRBV6-5	.	CASRGRVNTEAFF	TGTGCCAGCAGGGGCAGGGTTAACACTGAAGCTTTCTTT
TRBJ1-2	.	TRBV5-6	.	CASSSDWTDWNGYTF	TGTGCCAGCAGCTCTGATTGGACAGACTGGAATGGCTACACCTTC
TRBJ2-3	.	TRBV4-1	.	CASSQDGKGDTDTQYF	TGCGCCAGCAGCCAAGATGGTAAAGGAGACACAGATACGCAGTATTTT
TRBJ2-1	.	TRBV9	.	CASTPTSFLYNEQFF	TGTGCCTCGACGCCCACATCTTTTCTCTACAATGAGCAGTTCTTC
TRBJ2-3	.	TRBV24-1	.	CATSDFADTQYF	TGTGCCACCAGTGATTTTGCAGATACGCAGTATTTT
TRBJ2-5	.	TRBV6-4	TRBD1	CASSDQTGGRETQYF	TGTGCCAGCAGTGATCAGACAGGGGGCCGGGAGACCCAGTACTTC
TRBJ2-7	.	TRBV5-4	TRBD1	CASSRGQGAAYEQYF	TGTGCCAGCAGCCGGGGACAGGGGGCCGCCTACGAGCAGTACTTC
TRBJ1-2	.	TRBV5-1	.	CASSLEPRPNYGYTF	TGCGCCAGCAGCTTGGAACCCCGCCCGAACTATGGCTACACCTTC
TRBJ1-5	.	TRBV12-3/TRBV12-4	.	CASSLMPDPQHF	TGTGCCAGCAGTCTCATGCCCGATCCCCAGCATTTT
TRBJ1-5	once	TRBV2	TRBD1	CASSKDRVSNQPQHF	TGTGCCAGCAGTAAGGACAGGGTAAGCAATCAGCCCCAGCATTTT
TRBJ2-7	.	TRBV7-2	.	CASSLAGVAYEQYF	TGTGCCAGCAGCTTAGCGGGGGTGGCCTACGAGCAGTACTTC
TRBJ1-4	.	TRBV10-3	.	CAISALQGNEKLFF	TGTGCCATCAGTGCTTTACAGGGTAATGAAAAACTGTTTTTT